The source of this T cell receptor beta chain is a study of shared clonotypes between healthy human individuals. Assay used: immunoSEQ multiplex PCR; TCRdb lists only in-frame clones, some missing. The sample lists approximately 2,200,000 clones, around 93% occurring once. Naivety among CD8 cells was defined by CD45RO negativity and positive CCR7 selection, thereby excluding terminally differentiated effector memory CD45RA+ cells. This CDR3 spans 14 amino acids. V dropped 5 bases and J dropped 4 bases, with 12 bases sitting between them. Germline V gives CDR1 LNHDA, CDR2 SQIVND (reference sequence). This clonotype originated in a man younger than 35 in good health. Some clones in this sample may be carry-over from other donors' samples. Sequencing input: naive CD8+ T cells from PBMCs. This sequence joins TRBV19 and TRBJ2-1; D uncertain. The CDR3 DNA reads TGTGCCAGTAGTCCCCCTACAGCGTACAATGAGCAGTTCTTC. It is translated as CASSPPTAYNEQFF.